The 13 T cell receptor beta chains presented below share a single source sample, sequenced in a study of cytomegalovirus exposure and HLA in healthy donors. In the PCR, 60 Vbeta and 13 Jbeta primers were used. Clones were sequenced by immunoSEQ multiplex PCR, and TCRdb holds only the in-frame ones, with some missing. The data show about 160,000 clones, 80% to 85% seen once. The sequenced sample consisted of PBMCs. The receptors come from a human donor in good health.

The chain couples TRBV5-1 to TRBJ2-3; D is perhaps TRBD2 (6 bases). The CDR3 sequence is 14 residues long. Germline V gene sequence: CDR1 SGHRS, CDR2 YFSETQ. V lost 2 bases to trimming and J lost 4 bases, with 11 bases between them. This CDR3 reads CASSFGGVPDTQYF. In nucleotides, the CDR3 is TGCGCCAGCAGCTTTGGCGGGGTCCCAGATACGCAGTATTTT.

V usage is TRBV18 and J usage is TRBJ1-1, with D tentatively TRBD1 (5 bases). There are 13 residues in the CDR3. The germline gives CDR1 KGHSH, CDR2 LQKENI. The V end lost 6 bases, the J end lost 2 bases, and 10 bases lay between the germline ends. The CDR3 loop reads CASSLDRNTEAFF. In DNA, the CDR3 is TGTGCCAGCTCCTTAGACAGAAACACTGAAGCTTTCTTT.

The chain uses TRBV23-1 and TRBJ1-3; weak D call: TRBD1 (5 bases). TRBV23-1 qualifies as an ORF whose function is uncertain. V shed 4 bases and J shed 4 bases, with 14 bases lying between them. This CDR3 is built from 15 residues. This CDR3 reads CASSPLLGGGNTIYF. The CDR3 DNA sequence: TGCGCCAGCAGTCCCCTTCTGGGGGGGGGAAACACCATATATTTT.

The rearrangement uses TRBV4-3 and TRBJ1-3; D is uncertain. The ends were cut back, 4 bases at V and 0 bases at J, with 13 bases in the middle. The CDR3 is made up of 16 amino acids. CDR1 is LGHNA and CDR2 is YSLEER in the germline V gene. In DNA form, the CDR3 reads TGCGCCAGCAGCCGAGAACAGAGTTACTCTGGAAACACCATATATTTT. Protein sequence: CASSREQSYSGNTIYF.

The chain is built from TRBV5-1 and TRBJ2-7, with D unclear. V was clipped by 5 bases and J by 3 bases, with 6 bases between them. Looked up from germline, CDR1 is SGHRS and CDR2 is YFSETQ. The length of the CDR3 is 11 residues. CDR3 protein: CASRSYYEQYF. Written as DNA, the CDR3 is TGCGCCAGCAGGTCCTACTACGAGCAGTACTTC.

The chain joins TRBV7-6 to TRBJ2-5; 10 bases line up with TRBD2. Per germline, CDR1 SGHVS and CDR2 FNYEAQ. The CDR3 extends over 15 amino acids. Germline trimming cut 5 bases from V and 4 bases from J; bases unmatched to any gene: 7. The CDR3 sequence is CASSPASGGAETQYF. The CDR3 region has the DNA TGTGCCAGCAGCCCCGCCAGCGGGGGGGCAGAGACCCAGTACTTC.

The chain combines TRBV7-9 with TRBJ2-7; 8 nucleotides line up with TRBD1. The germline V gene encodes CDR1 SEHNR and CDR2 FQNEAQ (reference sequence). The CDR3 consists of 16 residues. V shed 1 base and J 2 bases; nucleotides not matched to a gene: 7. CDR3 loop: CASSLGPGQGTYEQYF. The CDR3, as DNA: TGTGCCAGCAGCTTAGGTCCCGGACAGGGTACCTACGAGCAGTACTTC.

The rearrangement joins TRBV6-1 to TRBJ1-2, with unresolved D. Germline CDR1 is MNHNS and CDR2 is SASEGT. V dropped 2 bases and J dropped 3 bases, with 7 bases sitting between them. The CDR3 is 13 amino acids. CDR3 coding DNA: TGTGCCAGCAGTGAAAATTCGGACTATGGCTACACCTTC. This codes for CASSENSDYGYTF.

The gene calls are TRBV6-5 and TRBJ2-7, with a tentative D call TRBD2 (5 bases). Between the trimmed V and J ends, which lost 2 bases and 3 bases, there was a span of 11 bases. CDR3 size: 14 residues. In germline, CDR1 is MNHEY, CDR2 SVGAGI. CDR3 coding DNA: TGTGCCAGCAGTTACCTTCGAGGGAACTACGAGCAGTACTTC. Protein product: CASSYLRGNYEQYF.

The V and J genes are TRBV7-9 and TRBJ1-2; D gene ambiguous. This CDR3 has 13 residues. V lost 7 bases and J lost 5, with 14 bases in between. CDR1 and CDR2 (germline): SEHNR, FQNEAQ (reference sequence). CDR3 region: CASNLPLAYGYTF. In DNA, the CDR3 is TGTGCCAGCAACCTCCCGTTAGCTTATGGCTACACCTTC.

This chain joins TRBV5-6 and TRBJ1-5; D is perhaps TRBD1 (5 bases). Germline lookup yields CDR1 SGHDT and CDR2 YYEEEE. V lost 0 bases and J 2 bases, leaving 12 bases between the germline ends. The length of the CDR3 is 16 residues. This CDR3 is CASSLGGQWGNQPQHF. The DNA of the CDR3 is TGTGCCAGCAGCTTGGGTGGACAATGGGGCAATCAGCCCCAGCATTTT.

The rearrangement links TRBV6-6 to TRBJ1-2; no reliable D call. This CDR3 has 13 amino acids. Germline loops: CDR1 MNHNY, CDR2 SVGAGI (reference sequence). Trimming left V 7 bases short and J 3 bases short, with 12 bases between. The CDR3: CASTPDRDYGYTF. CDR3 nucleotides: TGTGCCAGCACTCCCGATCGGGACTATGGCTACACCTTC.

The chain employs TRBV5-4 and TRBJ2-7, with 9 bases aligning to TRBD2. This CDR3 region has 14 residues. Unmatched junction bases numbered 12, after V lost 8 bases and J lost 6 bases. Germline CDR1 reads SGHNT; CDR2 reads YYREEE (reference sequence). This CDR3 reads CASRFSGGPREQYF. The CDR3, as DNA: TGTGCCAGTCGATTTAGCGGGGGCCCGCGCGAGCAGTACTTC.